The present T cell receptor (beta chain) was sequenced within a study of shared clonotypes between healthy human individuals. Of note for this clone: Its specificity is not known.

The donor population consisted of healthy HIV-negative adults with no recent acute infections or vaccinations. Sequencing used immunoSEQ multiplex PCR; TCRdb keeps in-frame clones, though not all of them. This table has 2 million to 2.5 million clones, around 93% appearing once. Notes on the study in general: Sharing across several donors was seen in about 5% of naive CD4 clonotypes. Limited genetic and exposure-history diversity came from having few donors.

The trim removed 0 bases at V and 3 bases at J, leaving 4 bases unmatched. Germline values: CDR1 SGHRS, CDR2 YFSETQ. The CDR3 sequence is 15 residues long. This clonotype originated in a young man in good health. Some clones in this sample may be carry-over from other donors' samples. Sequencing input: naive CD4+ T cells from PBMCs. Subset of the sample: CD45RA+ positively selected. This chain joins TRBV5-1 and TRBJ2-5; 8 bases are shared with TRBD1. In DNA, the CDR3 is TGCGCCAGCAGCTTGGGGGGACAGGAAGAAGAGACCCAGTACTTC. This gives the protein CASSLGGQEEETQYF.